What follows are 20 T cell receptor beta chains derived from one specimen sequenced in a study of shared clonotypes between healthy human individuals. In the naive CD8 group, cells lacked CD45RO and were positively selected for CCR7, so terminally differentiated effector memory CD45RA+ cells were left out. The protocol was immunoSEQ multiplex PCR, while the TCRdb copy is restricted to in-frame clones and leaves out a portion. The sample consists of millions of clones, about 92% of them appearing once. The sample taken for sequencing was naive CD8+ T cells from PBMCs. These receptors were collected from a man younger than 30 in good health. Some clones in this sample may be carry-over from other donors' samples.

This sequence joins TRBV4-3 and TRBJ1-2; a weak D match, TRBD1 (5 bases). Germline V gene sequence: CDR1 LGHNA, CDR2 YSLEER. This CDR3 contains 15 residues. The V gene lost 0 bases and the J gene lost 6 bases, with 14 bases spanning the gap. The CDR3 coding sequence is TGCGCCAGCAGCCAAGACCGATGGGGCCAGGATGGCTACACCTTC. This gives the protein CASSQDRWGQDGYTF.

The CDR3 DNA reads TGTGCCTGGAGAGTCGAGGAGGACTATGGCTACACCTTC. Translating gives CAWRVEEDYGYTF. V gene TRBV30 combines with J gene TRBJ1-2; D not resolved. Trimming left V 3 bases short and J 3 bases short, with 11 bases between. The CDR3 spans 13 residues. Per germline, CDR1 GTSNPN and CDR2 SVGIG (reference sequence).

The CDR3 sequence: CASSQVSSTEAFF. In nucleotides, the CDR3 is TGCGCCAGCAGCCAAGTTTCCTCCACTGAAGCTTTCTTT. The chain employs TRBV4-1 and TRBJ1-1, with D unclear. This CDR3 is 13 amino acids long. The V gene's germline CDR1 is MGHRA and CDR2 YSYEKL. V lost 1 base and J lost 4, with 7 bases in between.

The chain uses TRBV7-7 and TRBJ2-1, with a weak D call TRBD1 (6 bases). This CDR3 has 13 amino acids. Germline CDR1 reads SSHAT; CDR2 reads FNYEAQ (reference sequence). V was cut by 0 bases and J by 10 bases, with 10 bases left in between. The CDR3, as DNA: TGTGCCAGCAGCTTAGCACAGGGTTGGGAGCAGTTCTTC. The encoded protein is CASSLAQGWEQFF.

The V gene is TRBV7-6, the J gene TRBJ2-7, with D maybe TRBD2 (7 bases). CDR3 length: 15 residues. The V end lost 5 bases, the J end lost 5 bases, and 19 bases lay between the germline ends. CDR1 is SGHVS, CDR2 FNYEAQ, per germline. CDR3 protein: CASSQNGGAIHEQYF. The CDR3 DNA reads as TGTGCCAGCAGCCAGAATGGGGGGGCGATCCACGAGCAGTACTTC.

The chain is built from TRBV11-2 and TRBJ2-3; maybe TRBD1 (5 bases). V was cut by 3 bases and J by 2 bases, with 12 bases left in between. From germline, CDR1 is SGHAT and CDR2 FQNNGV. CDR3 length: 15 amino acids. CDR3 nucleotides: TGTGCCAGCAGCTTTGGGGTCAGGGACACAGATACGCAGTATTTT. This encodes CASSFGVRDTDTQYF.

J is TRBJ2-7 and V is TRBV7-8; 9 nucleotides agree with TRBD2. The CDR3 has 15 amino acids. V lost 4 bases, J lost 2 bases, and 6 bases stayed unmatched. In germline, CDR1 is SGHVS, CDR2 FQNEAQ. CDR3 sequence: CASSSLAGPPYEQYF. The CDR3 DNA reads TGTGCCAGCAGCTCTCTAGCGGGACCACCCTACGAGCAGTACTTC.

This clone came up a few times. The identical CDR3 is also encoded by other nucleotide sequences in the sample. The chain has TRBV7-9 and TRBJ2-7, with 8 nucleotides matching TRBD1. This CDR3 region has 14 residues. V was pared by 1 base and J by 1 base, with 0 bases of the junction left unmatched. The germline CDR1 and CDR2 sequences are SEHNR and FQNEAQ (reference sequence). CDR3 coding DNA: TGTGCCAGCAGCTTAGGGACAGGGTCCTACGAGCAGTACTTC. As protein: CASSLGTGSYEQYF.

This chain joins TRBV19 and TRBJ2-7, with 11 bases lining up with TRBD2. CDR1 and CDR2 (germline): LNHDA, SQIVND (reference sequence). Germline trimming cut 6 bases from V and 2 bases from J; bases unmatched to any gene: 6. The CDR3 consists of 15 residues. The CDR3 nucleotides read TGTGCCAGTAGCCCTGGGACTAGCGGTCCCTACGAGCAGTACTTC. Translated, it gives CASSPGTSGPYEQYF.

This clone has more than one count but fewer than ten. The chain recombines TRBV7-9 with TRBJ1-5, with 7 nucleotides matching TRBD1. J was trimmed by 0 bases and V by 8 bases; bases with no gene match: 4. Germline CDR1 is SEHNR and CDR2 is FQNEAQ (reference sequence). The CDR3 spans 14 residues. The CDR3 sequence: CASGTADSNQPQHF. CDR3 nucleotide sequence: TGTGCCAGCGGGACAGCAGATAGCAATCAGCCCCAGCATTTT.

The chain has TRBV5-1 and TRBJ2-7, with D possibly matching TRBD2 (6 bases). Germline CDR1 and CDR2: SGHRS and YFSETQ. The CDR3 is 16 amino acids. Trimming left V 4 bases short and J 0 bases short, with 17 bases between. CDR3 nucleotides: TGCGCCAGCAGCCCCCCCCAGGCGGGGAGCTCCTACGAGCAGTACTTC. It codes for CASSPPQAGSSYEQYF.

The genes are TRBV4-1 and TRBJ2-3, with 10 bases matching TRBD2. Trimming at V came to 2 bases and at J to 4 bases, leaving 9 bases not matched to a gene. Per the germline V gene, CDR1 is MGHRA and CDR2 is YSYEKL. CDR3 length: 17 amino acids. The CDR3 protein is CASSQLPPSGSPDTQYF. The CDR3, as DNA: TGCGCCAGCAGCCAACTCCCCCCTAGCGGGAGTCCAGATACGCAGTATTTT.

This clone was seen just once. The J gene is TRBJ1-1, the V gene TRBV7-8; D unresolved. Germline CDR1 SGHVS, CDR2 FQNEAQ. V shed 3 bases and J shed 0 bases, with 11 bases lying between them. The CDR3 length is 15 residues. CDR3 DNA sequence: TGTGCCAGCAGCTTCCGGGGTCCAATGAACACTGAAGCTTTCTTT. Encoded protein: CASSFRGPMNTEAFF.

This CDR3 is CASSVEGLAVNTGELFF. As DNA, the CDR3 is TGCGCCAGCAGCGTAGAGGGACTAGCGGTGAACACCGGGGAGCTGTTTTTT. V and J are TRBV4-3 and TRBJ2-2; TRBD2 matches at 11 bases. The CDR3 length is 17 residues. Germline CDR1 reads LGHNA; CDR2 reads YSLEER. V was clipped by 5 bases and J by 1 base; unmatched bases: 6.

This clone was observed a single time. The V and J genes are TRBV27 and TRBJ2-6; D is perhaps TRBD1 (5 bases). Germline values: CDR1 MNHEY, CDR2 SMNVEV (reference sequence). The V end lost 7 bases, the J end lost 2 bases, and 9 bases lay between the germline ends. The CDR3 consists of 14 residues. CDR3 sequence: CASNLGPGANVLTF. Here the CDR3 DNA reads TGTGCCAGCAATCTGGGGCCTGGGGCCAACGTCCTGACTTTC.

The CDR3 loop reads CSVWLAANNEQFF. As DNA, the CDR3 is TGCAGCGTTTGGCTAGCGGCTAACAATGAGCAGTTCTTC. This rearrangement joins TRBV29-1 to TRBJ2-1; TRBD2 matches at 7 bases. CDR1 is SQVTM, CDR2 ANQGSEA, per germline. CDR3 length equals 13 residues. V shed 5 bases, J shed 5 bases, and the junction held 6 bases outside the gene matches.

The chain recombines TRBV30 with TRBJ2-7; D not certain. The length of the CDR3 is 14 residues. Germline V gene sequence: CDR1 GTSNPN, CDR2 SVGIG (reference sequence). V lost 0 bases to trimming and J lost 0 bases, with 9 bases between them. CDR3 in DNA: TGTGCCTGGAGTGTAACCCGCTACTCCTACGAGCAGTACTTC. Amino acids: CAWSVTRYSYEQYF. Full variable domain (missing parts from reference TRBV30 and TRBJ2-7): SQTIHQWPATLVQPVGSPLSLECTVEGTSNPNLYWYRQAAGRGLQLLFYSVGIGQISSEVPQNLSASRPQDRQFILSSKKLLLSDSGFYLCAWSVTRYSYEQYFGPGTRLTVT.

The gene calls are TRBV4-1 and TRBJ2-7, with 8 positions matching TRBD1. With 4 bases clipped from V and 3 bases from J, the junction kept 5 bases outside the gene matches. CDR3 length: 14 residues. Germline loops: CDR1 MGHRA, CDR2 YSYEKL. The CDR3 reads CASSLRGQDYEQYF. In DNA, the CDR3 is TGCGCCAGCAGCCTCAGGGGGCAGGACTACGAGCAGTACTTC.

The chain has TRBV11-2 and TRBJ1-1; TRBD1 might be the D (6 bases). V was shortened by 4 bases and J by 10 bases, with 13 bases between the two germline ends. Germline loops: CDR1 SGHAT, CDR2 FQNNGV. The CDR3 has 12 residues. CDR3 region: CASSWDMMAAFF. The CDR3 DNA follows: TGTGCCAGCAGCTGGGACATGATGGCAGCTTTCTTT. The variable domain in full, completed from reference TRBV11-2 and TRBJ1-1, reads EAGVAQSPRYKIIEKRQSVAFWCNPISGHATLYWYQQILGQGPKLLIQFQNNGVVDDSQLPKDRFSAERLKGVDSTLKIQPAKLEDSAVYLCASSWDMMAAFFGQGTRLTVV.

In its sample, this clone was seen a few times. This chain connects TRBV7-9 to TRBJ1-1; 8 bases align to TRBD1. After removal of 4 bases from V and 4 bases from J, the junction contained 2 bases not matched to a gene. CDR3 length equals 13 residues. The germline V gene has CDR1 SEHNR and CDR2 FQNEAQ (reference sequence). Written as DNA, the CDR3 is TGTGCCAGCAGCTATCAGGGGGCCACTGAAGCTTTCTTT. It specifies CASSYQGATEAFF. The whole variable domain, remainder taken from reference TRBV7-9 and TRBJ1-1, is DTGVSQNPRHKITKRGQNVTFRCDPISEHNRLYWYRQTLGQGPEFLTYFQNEAQLEKSRLLSDRFSAERPKGSFSTLEIQRTEQGDSAMYLCASSYQGATEAFFGQGTRLTVV.